This passage covers 8 T cell receptor beta chains from one sample sequenced in a study of T cell repertoires in cytomegalovirus infection. TCRdb fed the reads into MiXCR, producing one record per CDR3 protein. In the table there are roughly 240,000 distinct CDR3 sequences, 5% to 8.5% of which are singletons. Sequenced sample: PBMCs. Source of these receptors: a human donor in good health (CMV status not recorded). Some clones in this sample may be carry-over from other donors' samples.

In its sample, this clonotype was seen a few times. The chain employs TRBV30 and TRBJ2-7; no firm D call. Trimming stripped 4 bases from V and 0 bases from J, with 7 bases between. The germline CDR1 and CDR2 sequences are GTSNPN and SVGIG (reference sequence). The CDR3 spans 12 residues. The CDR3 sequence: CAWNQDSYEQYF. Written as DNA, the CDR3 is TGTGCCTGGAACCAGGACTCCTACGAGCAGTACTTC.

This clonotype was observed many times. This chain connects TRBV19 to TRBJ1-1, with no clear D. The CDR3 covers 14 residues. V was trimmed by 5 bases and J by 0 bases, leaving 10 bases between them. Germline values: CDR1 LNHDA, CDR2 SQIVND (reference sequence). CDR3 coding DNA: TGTGCCAGTAGTCTGGTGCTCATGAACACTGAAGCTTTCTTT. It is translated as CASSLVLMNTEAFF.

About this clonotype itself: A much larger clone differs from this one at a single base, so this may be a read error. The chain joins TRBV19 to TRBJ1-5; tentative D call: TRBD1 (6 bases). This CDR3 has 12 amino acids. CDR1 LNHDA and CDR2 SQIVND come from the germline V gene (reference sequence). Trimming took off 3 bases at V and 8 bases at J, with 8 bases between the two ends. CDR3 loop: CASSIKGEPQHF. The CDR3 bases are TGTGCCAGTAGTATTAAGGGGGAGCCCCAGCATTTT.

The chain couples TRBV14 to TRBJ1-1, with a weak D call TRBD1 (6 bases). Trimming removed 3 bases from V and 7 bases from J, with 9 bases in between. CDR1 SGHDN and CDR2 FVKESK come from the germline V gene. The CDR3 extends over 12 amino acids. CDR3 sequence: CASSQNRVEAFF. The CDR3 region has the DNA TGTGCCAGCAGCCAGAACAGGGTTGAAGCTTTCTTT.

A note on this clonotype: A much larger clonotype is one base distant, so this may be a read error. V usage is TRBV20-1 and J usage is TRBJ1-2; D not certain. V lost 6 bases, J lost 3 bases, and 14 bases lay in between. Looked up from germline, CDR1 is DFQATT and CDR2 is SNEGSKA (reference sequence). This CDR3 has 13 amino acids. DNA of the CDR3: TGCAGTGCCCGCTCCAGGAACGACTATGGCTACACCTTC. This sequence encodes CSARSRNDYGYTF.

This clonotype has a count of ten or more. The chain has TRBV10-3 and TRBJ2-7; D possibly corresponds to TRBD1 (6 bases). The CDR3 is 16 amino acids. Germline CDR1 reads ENHRY; CDR2 reads SYGVKD. V was shortened by 0 bases and J by 4 bases, with 16 bases between the two germline ends. CDR3: CAISESKLTGRYEQYF. Written as DNA, the CDR3 is TGTGCCATCAGTGAGTCGAAACTCACAGGGCGTTACGAGCAGTACTTC.

This clonotype was observed at least ten times. The gene calls are TRBV15 and TRBJ1-4; the D is unclear. Trimming shortened V by 0 bases and J by 2 bases, and 7 bases separated the two germline ends. CDR3 length: 15 residues. Germline CDR1 is LNHNV and CDR2 is YYDKDF (reference sequence). The CDR3 DNA is TGTGCCACCAGCAGAGATCCGCTGACTAATGAAAAACTGTTTTTT. Protein sequence: CATSRDPLTNEKLFF. Looking up the rest from reference TRBV15 and TRBJ1-4 gives the full variable domain: DAMVIQNPRYQVTQFGKPVTLSCSQTLNHNVMYWYQQKSSQAPKLLFHYYDKDFNNEADTPDNFQSRRPNTSFCFLDIRSPGLGDTAMYLCATSRDPLTNEKLFFGSGTQLSVL.

The genes are TRBV20-1 and TRBJ1-1; D remains unclear. In germline, CDR1 is DFQATT, CDR2 SNEGSKA (reference sequence). V lost 6 bases and J 3 bases, leaving 17 bases between the germline ends. The CDR3 contains 14 residues. The CDR3 here is CSATRRVLYTEAFF. The DNA for the CDR3 is TGCAGTGCCACCCGGCGGGTTTTGTACACTGAAGCTTTCTTT.